This TCR beta chain was sequenced in a study of blood T cell repertoires in COVID-19 (TCRdb year 2020). As for the study more broadly: Samples covering the acute and convalescent phases of COVID-19 were provided by collaborators in the United States, Italy and Spain. The material from the prospective study consisted of cDNA or gDNA derived from T cells, B-cell-depleted T cells, or PBMCs. The dataset comprised deeply sampled blood TCRbeta repertoires from subjects exposed to, actively infected with, or recovered from COVID-19. A freely available public database, intended as a resource for researchers studying the immune response to SARS-CoV-2, is where the repertoires were released. Samples were obtained from the ongoing ImmuneRACE study (first 160 participants) and from 1,254 subjects provided by 6 global collaborators. The sample metadata nearly always contained a de-identified subject ID, COVID-19 status, age in years and sex. Where available, HLA class I and class II types were taken from metadata supplied by the sample provider and were not determined by assay-based typing. The study at large found these results: The amount of clinical and demographic metadata varied by source and participant and was provided uncurated.

Whole blood was collected in K2EDTA tubes by collaborating institutions according to the institutions' own protocols. Collaborator samples were shipped for TCRbeta analysis as frozen whole blood, isolated PBMCs, or DNA extracted from either sample type. TCRbeta CDR3 regions were amplified from genomic DNA using the immunoSEQ Assay, a bias-controlled multiplex PCR. Under the source paper's analysis protocol: The number of nucleated cells in each sample was estimated by amplification of reference gene primers within the assay. To quantify the absolute abundance of each unique TCRbeta CDR3 rearrangement, sequence reads were collapsed and filtered. For each sample, productive Simpson clonality was calculated as the square root of Simpson's diversity index across productive rearrangements. TCRdb took this table from immuneACCESS and kept in-frame rearrangements with V and J called. Such tables lack part of the clones; where checked against another copy, unresolved V genes explain under half of the gap, and the rest is unexplained. V and J calls and clone size come straight from that table; D and trimming were deduced from the DNA. The sample profile shows more than 250,000 clones; 84% of them were found once. The ten top clones hold over 8.5% of the sample.

The V end loses 4 bases and the J end loses 6 bases, and a stretch of 18 bases separates them. The CDR3 measures 15 amino acids from cysteine to phenylalanine. Solely the CDR3 DNA is kept, with 45 bases framed from the first base. Sequences SGHTS (CDR1) and YDEGEE (CDR2) are obtained from the germline V gene. Comment on this clone: The antigen this receptor binds is unknown. No base-level quality is on record; no much larger clone is a single base apart.

This sequence was found in a human donor in a cohort sampled during active COVID-19. The sequencing input was peripheral blood. The rearranged chain carries TRBV5-8 and TRBJ2-3; 6 matching bases give a weak D call of TRBD2. Here is the DNA: TGTGCCAGCAGCCCGTCCGGAGGGCGGGCCGATACGCAGTATTTT. Its protein product is CASSPSGGRADTQYF.